Below are 23 T cell receptor beta chains sequenced from a single sample in a study of blood T cells in healthy people across ages. Combining a sample-barcoded 5' primer with a J-beta primer mix, a second PCR ran for 7 to 11 cycles. Using its own MiXCR run on the 5' RACE reads, TCRdb lists one record per CDR3 protein. The table lists 550,000 to 650,000 distinct CDR3 sequences, about 30% of them singletons. The sequenced material came from blood. The receptors were gathered from a woman older than 75 in good health.

The CDR3 spells CASSYAGAGANVLTF. The DNA for the CDR3 is TGTGCCAGCAGCTACGCGGGAGCAGGGGCCAACGTCCTGACTTTC. This rearrangement joins TRBV6-2 or TRBV6-3 to TRBJ2-6, with 7 bases identical to TRBD2. Germline CDR1 reads MNHEY; CDR2 reads SVGEGT. J gave up 4 bases and V 6 bases, and 6 bases lay outside the gene matches. The CDR3 length is 15 residues.

Turning to this clonotype: A much larger clone differs by one base, so this may be a read error. This rearrangement joins TRBV5-1 to TRBJ1-2, with D perhaps matching TRBD1 (6 bases). Germline CDR1 SGHRS, CDR2 YFSETQ. This CDR3 is built from 14 residues. The CDR3 is CASRSDSTNYGHTF. CDR3 sequence (DNA): TGCGCCAGCAGATCGGACAGTACCAACTATGGCCACACCTTC.

At least ten counts were recorded for this clonotype. V and J are TRBV20-1 and TRBJ2-5; no reliable D call. The CDR3 is 15 amino acids. V lost 3 bases and J lost 1, with 15 bases in between. The V gene's germline CDR1 is DFQATT and CDR2 SNEGSKA (reference sequence). The CDR3 here is CSARGSSGLQETQYF. In nucleotides, the CDR3 is TGCAGTGCTAGGGGTTCCTCAGGCCTCCAAGAGACCCAGTACTTC.

In this sample, this clonotype turned up many times. The genes are TRBV7-3 and TRBJ2-5; possibly TRBD1 or TRBD2 for D (6 bases each). The V and J ends lost 5 bases and 5 bases respectively, with 18 bases between them. CDR3 length: 15 residues. In germline, CDR1 is SGHTA, CDR2 FQGTGA. CDR3 loop: CASSPAPGAEETQYF. For the CDR3, the DNA is TGTGCCAGCAGCCCCGCTCCGGGGGCAGAGGAGACCCAGTACTTC.

Comment on this clonotype: This may be a read error: a much more frequent sequence differs by one nucleotide. The chain carries TRBV12-3 or TRBV12-4 and TRBJ2-1; 7 bases agree with TRBD1. The J call may be wrong; the DNA end is better matched by TRBJ2-7. The CDR3 has 14 residues. The CDR3 nucleotides read TGTGCCAGCACCTTGACAGGGTTCTACAATGAGCAGTACTTC. It specifies CASTLTGFYNEQYF.

This clonotype has a count of ten or more. The chain combines TRBV15 with TRBJ1-6; D gene unclear. Per the germline V gene, CDR1 is LNHNV and CDR2 is YYDKDF (reference sequence). The CDR3 is made up of 16 amino acids. V was trimmed by 0 bases and J by 7 bases, leaving 13 bases between them. CDR3 sequence (DNA): TGTGCCACCAGCAGAGATCAGGCAGTTGGGAATTCACCCCTCCACTTT. This sequence encodes CATSRDQAVGNSPLHF. Full variable domain (missing parts from reference TRBV15 and TRBJ1-6): DAMVIQNPRYQVTQFGKPVTLSCSQTLNHNVMYWYQQKSSQAPKLLFHYYDKDFNNEADTPDNFQSRRPNTSFCFLDIRSPGLGDTAMYLCATSRDQAVGNSPLHFGNGTRLTVT.

This clonotype was observed many times. V gene TRBV12-3 or TRBV12-4 combines with J gene TRBJ1-6; D uncertain. V lost 3 bases, J lost 2 bases, and 14 bases lay in between. The CDR3 length is 17 residues. This CDR3 is CASSFPPGSTYNSPLHF. In DNA form, the CDR3 reads TGTGCCAGCAGTTTTCCCCCAGGTTCGACCTATAATTCACCCCTCCACTTT.

In its sample, this clonotype was seen a few times. The chain recombines TRBV6-1 with TRBJ1-5, with 11 bases that match TRBD1. There are 15 residues in the CDR3. V dropped 6 bases and J dropped 3; count of bases not matched to a gene: 4. Per germline, CDR1 MNHNS and CDR2 SASEGT. This CDR3 reads CASRGTGGNNQPQHF. The CDR3 nucleotides read TGTGCCAGCAGGGGGACAGGGGGAAACAATCAGCCCCAGCATTTT.

The sample holds many counts of this clonotype. The rearrangement links TRBV18 to TRBJ1-2; 8 positions match TRBD1. This CDR3 is 14 amino acids long. Trimming cost V 5 bases and J 3 bases; bases outside gene matches: 5. The germline V gene encodes CDR1 KGHSH and CDR2 LQKENI. In DNA form, the CDR3 reads TGTGCCAGCTCAGCGGACAGGGACCACTATGGCTACACCTTC. Translating gives CASSADRDHYGYTF.

The table lists this clonotype with a count of one. The rearrangement uses TRBV2 and TRBJ1-1; TRBD1 agrees at 11 bases. This CDR3 is 12 amino acids long. Germline-derived CDR1 and CDR2 are SNHLY and FYNNEI. V lost 10 bases to trimming and J lost 5 bases; unmatched junction nucleotides: 3. The CDR3 loop is CANRDRGTEAFF. CDR3 sequence (DNA): TGTGCCAACAGGGACAGGGGGACTGAAGCTTTCTTT. The full variable domain, completed using reference TRBV2 and TRBJ1-1, is EPEVTQTPSHQVTQMGQEVILRCVPISNHLYFYWYRQILGQKVEFLVSFYNNEISEKSEIFDDQFSVERPDGSNFTLKIRSTKLEDSAMYFCANRDRGTEAFFGQGTRLTVV.

This clonotype was counted ten times or more. The genes are TRBV7-2 and TRBJ2-7; 12 positions agree with TRBD2. The CDR3 totals 14 residues. The V gene end was trimmed by 6 bases and the J gene end by 2 bases; junction bases not matched to a gene: 2. Germline V lookup: CDR1 SGHTA, CDR2 FQGNSA. The CDR3 loop reads CASSRLAGAYEQYF. The CDR3 nucleotides are TGTGCCAGCAGTCGACTAGCGGGGGCCTACGAGCAGTACTTC.

This clonotype was counted many times. This chain joins TRBV6-2 or TRBV6-3 and TRBJ1-5; D not certain. The V end lost 4 bases, the J end lost 0 bases, and 19 bases lay between the germline ends. The CDR3 loop spans 18 amino acids. CDR1 and CDR2 from the germline V gene are MNHEY and SVGEGT. The CDR3, as DNA: TGTGCCAGCAGTTGGGGATTTGGAGACGTCAATAGCAATCAGCCCCAGCATTTT. Translating gives CASSWGFGDVNSNQPQHF.

The CDR3 loop reads CASSVPAGDGEQYF. CDR3 sequence (DNA): TGTGCCAGCTCAGTCCCAGCGGGGGACGGGGAGCAGTACTTC. The chain is built from TRBV18 and TRBJ2-7, with 8 bases matching TRBD2. This CDR3 spans 14 amino acids. J gave up 7 bases and V 5 bases, and 10 bases lay outside the gene matches. Germline V lookup: CDR1 KGHSH, CDR2 LQKENI.

The chain is built from TRBV20-1 and TRBJ2-1, with TRBD1 matching 7 bases. Germline trimming cut 8 bases from V and 13 bases from J; bases unmatched to any gene: 11. CDR3 length: 11 amino acids. In germline, CDR1 is DFQATT, CDR2 SNEGSKA (reference sequence). The CDR3 DNA follows: TGCAGTACTATACAGGGGAAGACCCAGTTCTTC. As protein: CSTIQGKTQFF.

This clonotype has a count of ten or more. The chain uses TRBV6-2 or TRBV6-3 and TRBJ2-3; the D gene is possibly TRBD1 (5 bases). This CDR3 comprises 20 residues. V gave up 0 bases and J gave up 2 bases, with 24 bases separating them. From germline, CDR1 is MNHEY and CDR2 SVGEGT. The CDR3 region has the DNA TGTGCCAGCAGTTACTCTGGCAGGGCCCATACCCAATTTCACACAGATACGCAGTATTTT. Protein product: CASSYSGRAHTQFHTDTQYF.

As DNA, the CDR3 is TGCAGCGTTGAAGGACAGGGTAATGAGCAGTTCTTC. This codes for CSVEGQGNEQFF. V is TRBV29-1 and J is TRBJ2-1; 7 bases match TRBD1. The CDR3 loop spans 12 amino acids. CDR1 and CDR2 from the germline V gene are SQVTM and ANQGSEA. Trimming cost V 1 base and J 7 bases; bases outside gene matches: 1.

This clonotype was counted at least ten times. This sequence joins TRBV12-3 or TRBV12-4 and TRBJ2-7, with 7 bases fitting TRBD1. The CDR3 contains 15 residues. V was clipped by 4 bases and J by 6 bases; unmatched bases: 12. The CDR3 DNA reads as TGTGCCAGCAGTTCCTCCGGGACAGCCAAAAGCGAGCAGTACTTC. Protein: CASSSSGTAKSEQYF.

This clonotype was observed a few times. The rearrangement joins TRBV6-1 to TRBJ1-5; D not resolved. V gave up 6 bases and J gave up 9 bases, with 12 bases separating them. Germline V gene lookup returns CDR1 MNHNS and CDR2 SASEGT. CDR3 length equals 12 residues. The CDR3 reads CASRGPLGPQHF. The CDR3 nucleotides read TGTGCCAGCAGAGGTCCCCTCGGGCCCCAGCATTTT.

This rearrangement joins TRBV20-1 to TRBJ1-1, with D possibly TRBD1 on 5 matching bases. Trimming stripped 1 base from V and 0 bases from J, with 9 bases between. The length of the CDR3 is 14 residues. In germline, CDR1 is DFQATT, CDR2 SNEGSKA (reference sequence). The CDR3 loop is CSARGQNLNTEAFF. The CDR3 bases are TGCAGTGCTAGAGGACAGAACCTGAACACTGAAGCTTTCTTT.

This chain connects TRBV25-1 to TRBJ1-2; D unclear. Germline-derived CDR1 and CDR2 are MGHDK and SYGVNS. The CDR3 runs to 13 residues. V lost 5 bases and J lost 3, with 10 bases in between. The CDR3 region has the DNA TGTGCCAGCAGTATGAACAGCTACTATGGCTACACCTTC. It yields the protein CASSMNSYYGYTF.

This clonotype has a count of ten or more. One end of the junction varies from germline; a read error may be responsible. The chain joins TRBV5-1 to TRBJ1-1; D gene ambiguous. The CDR3 has 15 residues. Germline values: CDR1 SGHRS, CDR2 YFSETQ. In nucleotides, the CDR3 is TGTGCCAGCAGTCTCTCTGGGCAAGGGAACACTGAAGCTTTCTTT. This encodes CASSLSGQGNTEAFF.

Comment on this clonotype: A much bigger clone sits one base away, suggesting this may be a read error. This chain links TRBV7-2 with TRBJ2-7; TRBD2 matches at 8 bases. Germline V gene sequence: CDR1 SGHTA, CDR2 FQGNSA. The V and J ends lost 1 base and 7 bases, in that order; junction bases with no gene match: 9. This CDR3 region has 15 residues. The CDR3 here is CASSLGGGPNNEQYF. The CDR3 DNA reads as TGTGCCAGCAGCTTAGGCGGGGGGCCCAACAATGAGCAGTACTTC.

This clonotype was counted many times. The J gene is TRBJ1-5, the V gene TRBV6-1, with TRBD1 matching 7 bases. The V gene's germline CDR1 is MNHNS and CDR2 SASEGT. Unmatched junction bases numbered 12, after V lost 7 bases and J lost 6 bases. CDR3 length: 15 residues. The DNA for the CDR3 is TGTGCCAGCACCGCGTCACAGGGGCGCGCTCAGCCCCAGCATTTT. Translation gives CASTASQGRAQPQHF.